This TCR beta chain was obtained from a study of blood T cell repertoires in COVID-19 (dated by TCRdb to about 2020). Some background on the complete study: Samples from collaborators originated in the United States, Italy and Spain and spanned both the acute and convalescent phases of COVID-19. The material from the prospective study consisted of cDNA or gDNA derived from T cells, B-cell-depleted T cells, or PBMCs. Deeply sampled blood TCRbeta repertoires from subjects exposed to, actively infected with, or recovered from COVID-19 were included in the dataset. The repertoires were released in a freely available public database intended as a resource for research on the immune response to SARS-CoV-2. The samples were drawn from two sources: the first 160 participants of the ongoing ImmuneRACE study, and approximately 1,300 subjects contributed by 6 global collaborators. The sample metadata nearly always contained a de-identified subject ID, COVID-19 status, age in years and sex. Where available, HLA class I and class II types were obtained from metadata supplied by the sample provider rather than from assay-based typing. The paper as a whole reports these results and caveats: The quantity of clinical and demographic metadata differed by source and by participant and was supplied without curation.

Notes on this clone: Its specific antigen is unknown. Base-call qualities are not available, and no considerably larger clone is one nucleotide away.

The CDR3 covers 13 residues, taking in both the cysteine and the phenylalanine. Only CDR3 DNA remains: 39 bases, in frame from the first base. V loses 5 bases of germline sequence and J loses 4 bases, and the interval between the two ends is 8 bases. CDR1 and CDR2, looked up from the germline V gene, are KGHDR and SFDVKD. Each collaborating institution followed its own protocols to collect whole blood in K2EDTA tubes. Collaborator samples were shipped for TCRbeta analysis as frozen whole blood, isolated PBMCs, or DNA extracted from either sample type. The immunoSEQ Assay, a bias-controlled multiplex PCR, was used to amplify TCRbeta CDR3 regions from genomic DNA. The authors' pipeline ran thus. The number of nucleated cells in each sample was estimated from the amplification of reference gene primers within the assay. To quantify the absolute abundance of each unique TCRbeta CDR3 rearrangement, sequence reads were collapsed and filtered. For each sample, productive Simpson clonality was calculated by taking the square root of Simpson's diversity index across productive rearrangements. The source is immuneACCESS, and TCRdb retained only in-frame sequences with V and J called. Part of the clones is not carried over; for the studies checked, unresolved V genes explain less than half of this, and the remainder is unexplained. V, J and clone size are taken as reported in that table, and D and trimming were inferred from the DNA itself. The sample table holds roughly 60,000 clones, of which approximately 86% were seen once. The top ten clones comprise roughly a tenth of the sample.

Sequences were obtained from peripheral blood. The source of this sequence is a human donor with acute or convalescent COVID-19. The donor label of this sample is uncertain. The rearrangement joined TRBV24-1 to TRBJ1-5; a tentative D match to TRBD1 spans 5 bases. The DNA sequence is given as TGTGCCACCAGTGCAGGGTTTAATCAGCCCCAGCATTTT. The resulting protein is CATSAGFNQPQHF.